The source of this TCR beta chain is a study of T cell changes during pregnancy in multiple sclerosis. A remark on this clone: A read error may produce the germline difference seen at one junction end.

Generated by immunoSEQ multiplex PCR, the TCRdb table keeps only in-frame clones and is missing some. The sample lists over 35,000 clones, 90% occurring once. The CDR3 length is 14 residues. Germline CDR1 is SSHAT and CDR2 is FNYEAQ (reference sequence). The clonotype comes from a female donor with multiple sclerosis, enrolled in a pregnancy study. This chain uses TRBV7-7 with TRBJ2-5; D possibly corresponds to TRBD2 (5 bases). Source: CD4+ T cells from peripheral blood mononuclear cells, taken in the second trimester of pregnancy. The CDR3 bases are TGTGCTAGCAGCTTATCAAGCGGACAAGAGACCCAGTACTTC. Its protein is CASSLSSGQETQYF.